The 18 T cell receptor beta chains below come from one sample, sequenced in a study of blood T cell repertoires in COVID-19. Sequencing was performed with immunoSEQ multiplex PCR; in TCRdb, only in-frame clones are kept and a portion is missing. The table includes 250,000 or so clones, 88% detected once. The specimen sequenced was peripheral blood. The receptors come from a woman aged 25 to 39 with COVID-19, enrolled during active disease.

This chain uses TRBV2 with TRBJ1-4; TRBD1 is a possible D gene (5 bases). The V end lost 3 bases, the J end lost 2 bases, and 10 bases lay between the germline ends. The CDR3 is made up of 15 amino acids. Germline CDR1 reads SNHLY; CDR2 reads FYNNEI. The CDR3 protein is CASSDGGFTNEKLFF. In DNA, the CDR3 is TGTGCCAGCAGTGACGGGGGGTTCACTAATGAAAAACTGTTTTTT.

The genes are TRBV11-2 and TRBJ2-3; 9 bases line up with TRBD2. The CDR3 sequence is 18 residues long. V lost 1 base and J lost 0; bases outside the gene matches: 8. CDR1 SGHAT and CDR2 FQNNGV come from the germline V gene. The CDR3 coding sequence is TGTGCCAGCAGCTTAGGTCGACTAGCGGAAAGTAGCACAGATACGCAGTATTTT. This gives the protein CASSLGRLAESSTDTQYF.

The rearrangement joins TRBV9 to TRBJ1-6; D gene uncertain. The CDR3 sequence is 16 residues long. The V end lost 1 base, the J end lost 6 bases, and 14 bases lay between the germline ends. CDR1 and CDR2 from the germline V gene are SGDLS and YYNGEE. In DNA, the CDR3 is TGTGCCAGCAGCGTATCCCCAACGGAGACTAATTCACCCCTCCACTTT. Encoded protein: CASSVSPTETNSPLHF. Together with reference TRBV9 and TRBJ1-6, the CDR3 gives the full variable domain: DSGVTQTPKHLITATGQRVTLRCSPRSGDLSVYWYQQSLDQGLQFLIQYYNGEERAKGNILERFSAQQFPDLHSELNLSSLELGDSALYFCASSVSPTETNSPLHFGNGTRLTVT.

The genes are TRBV13 and TRBJ1-5; D is possibly TRBD1 (5 bases). The length of the CDR3 is 14 residues. With 3 bases removed from V and 9 bases from J, the gap between germline ends came to 15 bases. CDR1 and CDR2 (germline): PRHDT, FYEKMQ (reference sequence). CDR3 in DNA: TGTGCCAGCAGCTTGGGCCGGGGCGGGGGGCCCCAGCATTTT. Translating it yields CASSLGRGGGPQHF. Complete variable domain (other parts from reference TRBV13 and TRBJ1-5): AAGVIQSPRHLIKEKRETATLKCYPIPRHDTVYWYQQGPGQDPQFLISFYEKMQSDKGSIPDRFSAQQFSDYHSELNMSSLELGDSALYFCASSLGRGGGPQHFGDGTRLSIL.

The rearrangement uses TRBV12-3 or TRBV12-4 and TRBJ1-2; 7 positions match TRBD1. J lost 6 bases, V lost 7 bases, and 5 bases had no gene match. The CDR3 sequence is 12 residues long. In nucleotides, the CDR3 is TGTGCCAGCACCAGGGGGTTAGATGGCTACACCTTC. Its protein product is CASTRGLDGYTF.

This sequence joins TRBV5-1 and TRBJ1-5; TRBD1 matches 7 bases. Germline V lookup: CDR1 SGHRS, CDR2 YFSETQ. This CDR3 spans 13 amino acids. The V gene end was trimmed by 0 bases and the J gene end by 15 bases; junction bases not matched to a gene: 9. DNA for the CDR3: TGCGCCAGCAGCTTGGCCCTAGGACAGGCTCTGCATTTT. Translated: CASSLALGQALHF.

The rearrangement joins TRBV18 to TRBJ2-5; tentative D call: TRBD2 (6 bases). Germline CDR1 and CDR2: KGHSH and LQKENI. V lost 6 bases and J lost 5, with 19 bases in between. CDR3 length equals 15 residues. The CDR3 protein is CASSPPSEIWETQYF. DNA of the CDR3: TGTGCCAGCTCCCCCCCTAGCGAGATTTGGGAGACCCAGTACTTC.

The chain uses TRBV7-6 and TRBJ2-3, with 10 nucleotides matching TRBD2. Germline CDR1 is SGHVS and CDR2 is FNYEAQ. CDR3 size: 15 residues. V gave up 3 bases and J gave up 3 bases; unmatched junction bases: 3. CDR3 nucleotides: TGTGCCAGCAGCTTTCCGGGACTAGCGACAGATACGCAGTATTTT. Protein: CASSFPGLATDTQYF.

The chain uses TRBV9 and TRBJ1-5, with TRBD1 as a possible D gene (6 bases). V lost 3 bases to trimming and J lost 5 bases, with 15 bases between them. The CDR3 runs to 15 residues. Germline V lookup: CDR1 SGDLS, CDR2 YYNGEE. CDR3: CASSADHRVDQPQHF. In DNA, the CDR3 is TGTGCCAGCAGCGCCGATCACAGGGTAGATCAGCCCCAGCATTTT.

The V call is TRBV10-3, the J call TRBJ1-2; 8 bases agree with TRBD1. Germline lookup yields CDR1 ENHRY and CDR2 SYGVKD. This CDR3 has 14 residues. V was clipped by 2 bases and J by 4 bases; unmatched bases: 3. CDR3 in amino acids: CAISERTGSYGYTF. CDR3 nucleotide sequence: TGTGCCATCAGTGAGCGGACAGGGTCCTATGGCTACACCTTC.

This chain links TRBV19 with TRBJ1-2, with D possibly matching TRBD1 (5 bases). The germline V gene has CDR1 LNHDA and CDR2 SQIVND (reference sequence). The length of the CDR3 is 15 residues. The ends were cut back, 7 bases at V and 2 bases at J, with 17 bases in the middle. CDR3 in amino acids: CASMRTKNGNYGYTF. CDR3 DNA: TGTGCCAGTATGCGGACAAAAAATGGAAACTATGGCTACACCTTC.

The chain combines TRBV3-1 (or the pseudogene TRBV3-2) with TRBJ2-1, with 7 bases identical to TRBD2. Germline CDR1 LGHDT, CDR2 YNNKEL (reference sequence). Germline trimming cut 2 bases from V and 9 bases from J; bases unmatched to any gene: 10. There are 15 residues in the CDR3. The CDR3: CASSQFSTGGAEQFF. CDR3 nucleotides: TGTGCCAGCAGCCAATTTTCTACGGGAGGAGCTGAGCAGTTCTTC.

V gene TRBV7-6 combines with J gene TRBJ2-7; D is perhaps TRBD2 (5 bases). The V end lost 1 base, the J end lost 2 bases, and 6 bases lay between the germline ends. The CDR3 is made up of 13 amino acids. The V gene's germline CDR1 is SGHVS and CDR2 FNYEAQ. DNA for the CDR3: TGTGCCAGCAGCTTAGGGGAGACCTACGAGCAGTACTTC. Translation: CASSLGETYEQYF.

This chain joins TRBV28 and TRBJ1-3; TRBD1 might be the D (5 bases). V dropped 5 bases and J dropped 1 base, with 12 bases sitting between them. The CDR3 consists of 15 residues. In germline, CDR1 is MDHEN, CDR2 SYDVKM. The CDR3 DNA reads as TGTGCCAGCAGTACCTCACAGGCTTCTGGAAACACCATATATTTT. Amino acids: CASSTSQASGNTIYF. The variable domain in full, completed from reference TRBV28 and TRBJ1-3, reads DVKVTQSSRYLVKRTGEKVFLECVQDMDHENMFWYRQDPGLGLRLIYFSYDVKMKEKGDIPEGYSVSREKKERFSLILESASTNQTSMYLCASSTSQASGNTIYFGEGSWLTVV.

This clone was recorded once. The V call is TRBV19, the J call TRBJ2-3; TRBD2 might be the D (6 bases). The V gene lost 1 base and the J gene lost 2 bases, with 19 bases spanning the gap. From germline, CDR1 is LNHDA and CDR2 SQIVND (reference sequence). This CDR3 spans 18 amino acids. The CDR3: CASSIGSGLPLFTDTQYF. CDR3 nucleotides: TGTGCCAGTAGTATAGGATCGGGACTCCCTCTCTTCACAGATACGCAGTATTTT.

The V and J genes are TRBV12-1 and TRBJ2-7; TRBD1 was called by the table and not checked on the DNA. TRBV12-1 is classified as a pseudogene. The CDR3 is 14 residues long. The CDR3 nucleotides are TGTGCCAGCAGCGCTGACACAATTTACTACGAGCAGTACGTC. Translating it yields CASSADTIYYEQYV.

This chain connects TRBV19 to TRBJ1-5, with D possibly matching TRBD1 (5 bases). Trimming removed 5 bases from V and 3 bases from J, with 14 bases in between. This CDR3 spans 15 amino acids. Germline values: CDR1 LNHDA, CDR2 SQIVND (reference sequence). The CDR3 sequence: CASSQTGEINQPQHF. The CDR3 nucleotides read TGTGCCAGTAGTCAAACAGGAGAAATCAATCAGCCCCAGCATTTT.

The genes are TRBV28 and TRBJ1-2; TRBD1 might be the D (6 bases). The length of the CDR3 is 13 residues. V shed 4 bases and J shed 7 bases, with 13 bases lying between them. Germline CDR1 is MDHEN and CDR2 is SYDVKM. The CDR3 DNA sequence: TGTGCCAGCAGTTCCACCCCCAGGGGTGGCTACACCTTC. The encoded protein is CASSSTPRGGYTF.